What follows is one TCR beta chain and its context. Antigen specificity is unknown. The data belong to a study of chemoradiotherapy in HPV16-positive cancers. Study background: Two HPV16-positive patients' cells yielded candidate HPV-specific clones and common motifs. Study-level findings and limits: Non-HPV-specific T cells did not expand in tumors during treatment, whereas candidate HPV-specific clones and E7-related motifs did.

This CDR3 is built from 14 residues. V was trimmed by 0 bases and J by 2 bases, leaving 8 bases between them. The germline gives CDR1 SGHAT, CDR2 FQNNGV. Produced via immunoSEQ multiplex PCR; TCRdb's table is partial and in-frame only. The sample has some 4,000 clones, roughly nine tenths seen once. The rearrangement joins TRBV11-2 to TRBJ2-7, with D possibly matching TRBD1 (7 bases). This TCR derives from a human donor with HPV-associated anogenital cancer. The source material was tumor tissue, sampled from a patient who underwent chemoradiotherapy. The CDR3 sequence: CASSLDRGAYEQYF. Written as DNA, the CDR3 is TGTGCCAGCAGCTTAGACAGGGGGGCCTACGAGCAGTACTTC.